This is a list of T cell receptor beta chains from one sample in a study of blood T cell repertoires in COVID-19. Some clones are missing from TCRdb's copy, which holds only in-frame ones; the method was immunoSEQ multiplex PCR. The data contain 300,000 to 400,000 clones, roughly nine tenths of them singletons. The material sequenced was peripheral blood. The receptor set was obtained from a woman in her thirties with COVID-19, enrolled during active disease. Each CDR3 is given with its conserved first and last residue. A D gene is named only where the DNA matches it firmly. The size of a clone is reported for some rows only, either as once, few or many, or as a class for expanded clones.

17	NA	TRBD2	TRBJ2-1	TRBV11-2	TGTGCCAGCAGCGTCGGGACTAGCGGTAGCTCCTACAATGAGCAGTTCTTC	CASSVGTSGSSYNEQFF
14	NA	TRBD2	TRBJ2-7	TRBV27	TGTGCCAGCAGTTTTAGCGGGAGTCCAAACGAGCAGTACTTC	CASSFSGSPNEQYF
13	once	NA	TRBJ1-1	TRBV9	TGTGCCAGCAGCGTACAAAAAAACACTGAAGCTTTCTTT	CASSVQKNTEAFF
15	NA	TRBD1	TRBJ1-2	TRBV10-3	TGTGCCATCAGTGAGGGGACAGCCTCTAACTATGGCTACACCTTC	CAISEGTASNYGYTF
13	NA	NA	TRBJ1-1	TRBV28	TGTGCCAGCAGGAGGACTTTGAACACTGAAGCTTTCTTT	CASRRTLNTEAFF
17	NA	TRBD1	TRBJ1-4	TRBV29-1	TGCAGCGTTGAAGATTGGGATACGACAGGGGAGTCTGAAAAACTGTTTTTT	CSVEDWDTTGESEKLFF
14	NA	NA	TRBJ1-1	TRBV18	TGTGCCAGCTCGCAGGGGTACTTGAACACTGAAGCTTTCTTT	CASSQGYLNTEAFF
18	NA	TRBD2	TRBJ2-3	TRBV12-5	TGTGCTAGTGGTTTGGTACTCGGACTAGCGGGAGGGACAGATACGCAGTATTTT	CASGLVLGLAGGTDTQYF
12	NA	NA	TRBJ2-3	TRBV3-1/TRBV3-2	TGTGCCAGCAGCCCGACAGGAGGTACGCAGTATTTT	CASSPTGGTQYF
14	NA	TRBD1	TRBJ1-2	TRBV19	TGTGCCAGTATGGACAGGGGGACTAGTGCGGGCTACACCTTC	CASMDRGTSAGYTF
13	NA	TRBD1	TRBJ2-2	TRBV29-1	TGCAGCGTTGCGACAGGGGACACCGGGGAGCTGTTTTTT	CSVATGDTGELFF
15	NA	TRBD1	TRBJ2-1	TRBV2	TGTGCCAGCAGGACGGACAGGGGAGCCTACAATGAGCAGTTCTTC	CASRTDRGAYNEQFF
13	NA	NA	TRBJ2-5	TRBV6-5	TGTGCCAGCAGTCGGGACTTCCAAGAGACCCAGTACTTC	CASSRDFQETQYF
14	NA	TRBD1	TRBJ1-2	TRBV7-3	TGTGCCAGCAGCCCACAGGGGGGGAACTATGGCTACACCTTC	CASSPQGGNYGYTF
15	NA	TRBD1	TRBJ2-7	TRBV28	TGTGCCAGCGGGAGTATGACAGGGGGCGTCAACGAGCAGTACTTC	CASGSMTGGVNEQYF
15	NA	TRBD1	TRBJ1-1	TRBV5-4	TGTGCCAGCAGCATAGGGGGCGTGAAGAACACTGAAGCTTTCTTT	CASSIGGVKNTEAFF
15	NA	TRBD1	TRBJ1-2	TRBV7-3	TGTGCCAGCAGCTTAAATGGGGGACAGGGAGATGGCTACACCTTC	CASSLNGGQGDGYTF
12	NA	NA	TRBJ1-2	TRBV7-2	TGTGCCAGCAGCTTCAATAACTATGGCTACACCTTC	CASSFNNYGYTF
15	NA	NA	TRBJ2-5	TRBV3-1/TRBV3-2	TGTGCCAGCAGCCAAGCCCGGAGTGGATGGGAGACCCAGTACTTC	CASSQARSGWETQYF
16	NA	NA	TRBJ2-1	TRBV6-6	TGTGCCAGCAGTTGGGGGGGGGCGACCGCCGACAATGAGCAGTTCTTC	CASSWGGATADNEQFF
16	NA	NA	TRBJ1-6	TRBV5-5	TGTGCCAGCAGCGGGGGAGGCAGGTCGATTTCTTCACCCCTCCACTTT	CASSGGGRSISSPLHF
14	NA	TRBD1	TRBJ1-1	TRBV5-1	TGCGCCAGCAGCTGGGGACAGGGGAACACTGAAGCTTTCTTT	CASSWGQGNTEAFF
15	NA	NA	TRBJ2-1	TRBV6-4	TGTGCCAGCAGTGATCAGGGTGACGGATTCGATGAGCAGTTCTTC	CASSDQGDGFDEQFF
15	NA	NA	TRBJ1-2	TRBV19	TGTGCCAGTAGTGCCACCCGGGACATCACGTATGGCTACACCTTC	CASSATRDITYGYTF
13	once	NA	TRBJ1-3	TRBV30	TGTGCCGGTTACGGTGTCTCTGGAAACACCATATATTTT	CAGYGVSGNTIYF
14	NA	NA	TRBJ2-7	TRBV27	TGTGCCAGCAGTTTATCAAGGCGGTCCTACGAGCAGTACTTC	CASSLSRRSYEQYF
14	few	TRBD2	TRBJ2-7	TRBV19	TGTGCCAGTAGTATTAGGGAGGGGTCCTACGAGCAGTACTTC	CASSIREGSYEQYF
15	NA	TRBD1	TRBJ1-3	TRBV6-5	TGTGCCAGCAGTTACTCGACAGGGTCGGGAAACACCATATATTTT	CASSYSTGSGNTIYF
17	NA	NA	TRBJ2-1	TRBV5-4	TGTGCCAGCAGCTTCGATGAGCTGGGCCCAAGTGACAATGAGCAGTTCTTC	CASSFDELGPSDNEQFF
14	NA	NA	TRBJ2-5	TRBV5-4	TGTGCCAGCAGCCCGGAGGGTGTCCAAGAGACCCAGTACTTC	CASSPEGVQETQYF
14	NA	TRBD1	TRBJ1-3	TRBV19	TGTGCCAGTAGTATAAGACAGGGAAGAAACACCATATATTTT	CASSIRQGRNTIYF
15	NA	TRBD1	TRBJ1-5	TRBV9	TGTGCCAGCAGCGCGGGGACAGGGGGCAATCAGCCCCAGCATTTT	CASSAGTGGNQPQHF
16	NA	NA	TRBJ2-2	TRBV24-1	TGTGCCACCAGTGATTCAGACAGACCGAACACCGGGGAGCTGTTTTTT	CATSDSDRPNTGELFF
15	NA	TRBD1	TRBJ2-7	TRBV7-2	TGTGCCAGCAGCCTTACCGGGACAGGGCTGTACGAGCAGTACTTC	CASSLTGTGLYEQYF
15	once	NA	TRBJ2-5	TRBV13	TGTGCCAGCAGCTTCATCCGCCCAGGGGCAGAGACCCAGTACTTC	CASSFIRPGAETQYF
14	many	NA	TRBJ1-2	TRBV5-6	TGTGCCAGCAGCTTGGTGGCAGCGAACTATGGCTACACCTTC	CASSLVAANYGYTF
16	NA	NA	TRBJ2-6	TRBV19	TGTGCCAGTAGTTCGGGACTCCGCTCTGGGGCCAACGTCCTGACTTTC	CASSSGLRSGANVLTF
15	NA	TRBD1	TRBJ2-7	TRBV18	TGTGCCAGCTCACCCGGGGACAGGGGGCTAAAAGAGCAGTACTTC	CASSPGDRGLKEQYF